In this sample, the clone carrying this TCR beta chain turned up a few times. J was trimmed by 3 bases and V by 4 bases; bases with no gene match: 5. Per the germline V gene, CDR1 is SGHDT and CDR2 is YYEEEE. The CDR3 extends over 15 amino acids. These data come from a study of shared clonotypes between healthy human individuals. Assay: immunoSEQ multiplex PCR; the TCRdb copy retains only in-frame clones and omits some. This table holds a few hundred thousand clones, approximately 79% found once. Healthy adults negative for HIV, lacking recent acute infections or vaccinations, served as donors. For genomic DNA, unsorted samples relied on around 86 million PBMCs.

This clonotype was sampled from a woman aged 40 to 50 in good health. Some clones in this sample may be carry-over from other donors' samples. The chain uses TRBV5-6 and TRBJ2-1; 9 nucleotides agree with TRBD2. Sequencing used PBMCs. The CDR3 reads CASSVTSGLYNEQFF. The CDR3 bases are TGTGCCAGCAGCGTAACTAGCGGGCTCTACAATGAGCAGTTCTTC. Full variable domain (rest looked up from reference TRBV5-6 and TRBJ2-1): DAGVTQSPTHLIKTRGQQVTLRCSPKSGHDTVSWYQQALGQGPQFIFQYYEEEERQRGNFPDRFSGHQFPNYSSELNVNALLLGDSALYLCASSVTSGLYNEQFFGPGTRLTVL.